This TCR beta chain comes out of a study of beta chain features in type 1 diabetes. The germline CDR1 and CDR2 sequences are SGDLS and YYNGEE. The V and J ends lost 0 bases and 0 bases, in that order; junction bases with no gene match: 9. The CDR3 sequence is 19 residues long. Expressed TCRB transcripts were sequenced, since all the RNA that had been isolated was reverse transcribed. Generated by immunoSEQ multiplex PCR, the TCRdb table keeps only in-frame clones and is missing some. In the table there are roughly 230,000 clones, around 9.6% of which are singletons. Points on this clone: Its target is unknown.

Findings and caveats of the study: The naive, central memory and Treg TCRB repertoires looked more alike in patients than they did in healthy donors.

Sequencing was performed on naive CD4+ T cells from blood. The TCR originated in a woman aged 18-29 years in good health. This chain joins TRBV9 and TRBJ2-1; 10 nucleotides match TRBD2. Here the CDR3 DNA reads TGTGCCAGCAGCGTAGCTATCGCTAGCGGGAGTCCCTCCTACAATGAGCAGTTCTTC. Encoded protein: CASSVAIASGSPSYNEQFF.